The text below deals with one T cell receptor beta chain. These data are taken from a study of CD8+CD57+ T cells in acquired aplastic anemia. CDR3 and TCR beta VDJ profiling relied on a genomic DNA template. TCRdb redid the calling of the reads with MiXCR, one entry per CDR3 protein. The sample comprises 150,000 to 200,000 distinct CDR3 sequences, about 70% of which are singletons, and approximately 42% rests with the top ten. By flow cytometry, patients selected for sequencing had shown an expansion of CD8+CD57+ cells. The CDR3 has 14 residues. The germline V gene has CDR1 SNHLY and CDR2 FYNNEI. The V and J ends lost 0 bases and 2 bases respectively, with 8 bases between them.

The chain uses TRBV2 and TRBJ2-7; D unclear. The TCR was taken from a human donor with aplastic anemia. Material: sorted CD4+, CD8+, or CD8+CD57+ T cells (not recorded which) from PBMCs. The CDR3 protein is CASSEANRAYEQYF. DNA for the CDR3: TGTGCCAGCAGTGAAGCGAACAGAGCCTACGAGCAGTACTTC. Together with reference TRBV2 and TRBJ2-7, the CDR3 gives the full variable domain: EPEVTQTPSHQVTQMGQEVILRCVPISNHLYFYWYRQILGQKVEFLVSFYNNEISEKSEIFDDQFSVERPDGSNFTLKIRSTKLEDSAMYFCASSEANRAYEQYFGPGTRLTVT.